Presented here are 13 T cell receptor beta chains from one specimen sequenced in a study of cytomegalovirus exposure and HLA in healthy donors. The PCR was carried out with 60 Vbeta primers and 13 Jbeta primers. Assay: immunoSEQ multiplex PCR; the TCRdb copy retains only in-frame clones and omits some. The table records about 110,000 clones, approximately 76% of them present only once. The sequencing input was PBMCs. All receptors derive from a man in his forties in good health and CMV-seronegative.

This clone was observed a handful of times. The V and J genes are TRBV4-3 and TRBJ1-2, with 7 bases matching TRBD1. V gave up 2 bases and J gave up 7 bases; unmatched junction bases: 10. Germline values: CDR1 LGHNA, CDR2 YSLEER. The CDR3 sequence is 15 residues long. The CDR3 DNA reads as TGCGCCAGCAGCCAACACCCACAGGGGTGGTGTGGCTACACCTTC. Translated, it gives CASSQHPQGWCGYTF.

Turning to this clone: A read error may account for a junction end that differs from germline. The chain couples TRBV6-5 to TRBJ2-7; 9 bases align to TRBD1. The germline gives CDR1 MNHEY, CDR2 SVGAGI. The CDR3 is 16 residues long. This CDR3 reads CARSYSSTGGFYEQYF. The CDR3 DNA follows: TGTGCCCGCAGTTACTCCTCGACAGGGGGGTTCTACGAGCAGTACTTC.

The chain uses TRBV6-5 and TRBJ1-1, with a tentative D call TRBD1 (5 bases). Germline loops: CDR1 MNHEY, CDR2 SVGAGI. There are 14 residues in the CDR3. The ends were cut back, 2 bases at V and 1 base at J, with 8 bases in the middle. CDR3 amino acids: CASSYAGANTEAFF. CDR3 nucleotides: TGTGCCAGCAGTTACGCTGGGGCGAACACTGAAGCTTTCTTT.

This clone was seen just once. The V and J genes are TRBV7-9 and TRBJ1-2, with 7 bases aligning to TRBD1. The germline CDR1 and CDR2 sequences are SEHNR and FQNEAQ (reference sequence). Germline trimming cut 0 bases from V and 4 bases from J; bases unmatched to any gene: 8. The CDR3 has 16 residues. The CDR3 sequence: CASSLAGRDSTYGYTF. The CDR3, as DNA: TGTGCCAGCAGCTTAGCCGGGAGGGACAGCACCTATGGCTACACCTTC.

V is TRBV2 and J is TRBJ1-5, with 9 bases aligning to TRBD1. The CDR3 is 14 residues long. CDR1 and CDR2 from the germline V gene are SNHLY and FYNNEI. After removal of 6 bases from V and 8 bases from J, the junction contained 8 bases not matched to a gene. CDR3 amino acids: CASRFTGGLEPQHF. CDR3 DNA: TGTGCCAGCAGATTCACAGGGGGCTTGGAGCCCCAGCATTTT. Based on the CDR3 plus reference TRBV2 and TRBJ1-5, the full variable domain is EPEVTQTPSHQVTQMGQEVILRCVPISNHLYFYWYRQILGQKVEFLVSFYNNEISEKSEIFDDQFSVERPDGSNFTLKIRSTKLEDSAMYFCASRFTGGLEPQHFGDGTRLSIL.

The genes are TRBV5-1 and TRBJ1-1; 8 nucleotides match TRBD1. The junction had 10 bases not matched to a gene; V was cut back by 3 bases and J by 9 bases. CDR1 SGHRS and CDR2 YFSETQ come from the germline V gene. The CDR3 is 14 residues long. The CDR3 DNA sequence: TGCGCCAGCAGCTCGGGACAGGCTTTCGGAAAAGCTTTCTTT. Protein sequence: CASSSGQAFGKAFF.

Comment on this clone: The junction differs from germline at one of its ends, possibly a read error. This sequence joins TRBV29-1 and TRBJ1-2; no reliable D call. Germline loops: CDR1 SQVTM, CDR2 ANQGSEA. The CDR3 is made up of 14 amino acids. The CDR3 sequence: CSVEAAASNYGYPF. CDR3 bases: TGCAGCGTTGAGGCGGCTGCTTCTAACTATGGCTACCCCTTC.

This chain connects TRBV11-2 to TRBJ2-7; TRBD1 aligns across 7 bases. The CDR3 runs to 14 residues. Trimming at V came to 7 bases and at J to 3 bases, leaving 9 bases not matched to a gene. Germline V lookup: CDR1 SGHAT, CDR2 FQNNGV. The CDR3 bases are TGTGCCAGCACCGGGGACAGCCAGCGCTACGAGCAGTACTTC. It codes for CASTGDSQRYEQYF.

V usage is TRBV28 and J usage is TRBJ2-3; D perhaps matches TRBD2 (6 bases). The CDR3 is 13 residues long. The germline V and J ends were trimmed by 8 bases and 1 base, with 10 bases remaining between them. Germline CDR1 MDHEN, CDR2 SYDVKM. CDR3 in amino acids: CASGGGGTDTQYF. The CDR3 nucleotides are TGTGCCAGCGGAGGCGGGGGCACAGATACGCAGTATTTT. The full variable domain, its missing parts supplied by reference TRBV28 and TRBJ2-3, is DVKVTQSSRYLVKRTGEKVFLECVQDMDHENMFWYRQDPGLGLRLIYFSYDVKMKEKGDIPEGYSVSREKKERFSLILESASTNQTSMYLCASGGGGTDTQYFGPGTRLTVL.

The rearrangement joins TRBV20-1 to TRBJ1-3; the D is unclear. With 3 bases removed from V and 10 bases from J, the gap between germline ends came to 10 bases. Per the germline V gene, CDR1 is DFQATT and CDR2 is SNEGSKA (reference sequence). The CDR3 spans 11 residues. Written as DNA, the CDR3 is TGCAGTGCTAGGGAGGACTATACCATATATTTT. As protein: CSAREDYTIYF.

The V gene is TRBV25-1, the J gene TRBJ2-2, with 7 bases lining up with TRBD1. Germline trimming cut 7 bases from V and 6 bases from J; bases unmatched to any gene: 8. Germline lookup yields CDR1 MGHDK and CDR2 SYGVNS. This CDR3 region has 14 residues. As DNA, the CDR3 is TGTGCCAGCACCTTTGGGGGACAGCCCGGGGAGCTGTTTTTT. Encoded protein: CASTFGGQPGELFF.

This rearrangement joins TRBV10-3 to TRBJ2-3; D possibly corresponds to TRBD2 (6 bases). Trimming left V 11 bases short and J 0 bases short, with 15 bases between. CDR3 size: 14 residues. CDR1 and CDR2 (germline): ENHRY, SYGVKD. In DNA form, the CDR3 reads TGTGCCTCTAGAACGGGGACTAGCACAGATACGCAGTATTTT. This gives the protein CASRTGTSTDTQYF.

The rearrangement uses TRBV28 and TRBJ1-6; no clear D. V was clipped by 6 bases and J by 8 bases, with 17 bases between them. This CDR3 has 15 amino acids. Germline loops: CDR1 MDHEN, CDR2 SYDVKM. The CDR3 protein is CASSRVTHIDSPLHF. The CDR3 DNA follows: TGTGCCAGCAGCCGGGTAACCCATATCGATTCACCCCTCCACTTT.